A single sample gave rise to the 28 T cell receptor beta chains below, sequenced in a study of T-cell reconstitution after alpha-beta-depleted transplantation in children. Construction of the TCRbeta library involved unique molecular identifiers. One entry per CDR3 protein results from TCRdb running MiXCR on the PCR reads. The sample lists over 300,000 distinct CDR3 sequences; under 13% were seen once. The sequencing used PBMCs from the stem cell graft donor, collected from the stem cell graft. The receptors come from a human donor who donated a stem cell graft to a child with acute lymphoblastic leukemia.

DNA of the CDR3: TGTGCCAGCAGCTTTCTGGGGATTCAAGAGACCCAGTACTTC. Its protein product is CASSFLGIQETQYF. This chain joins TRBV7-2 and TRBJ2-5, with no clear D. The germline gives CDR1 SGHTA, CDR2 FQGNSA. This CDR3 contains 14 residues. V gave up 3 bases and J gave up 2 bases, with 10 bases separating them.

There are a few counts of this clonotype. The rearrangement uses TRBV5-1 and TRBJ2-7; 9 nucleotides match TRBD1. The CDR3 contains 17 residues. Germline CDR1 SGHRS, CDR2 YFSETQ. Germline trimming cut 0 bases from V and 3 bases from J; bases unmatched to any gene: 10. The CDR3 DNA sequence: TGCGCCAGCAGCTTGGCTGGGTCCCGGACAGGGGTCTACGAGCAGTACTTC. Translation gives CASSLAGSRTGVYEQYF.

Only a few counts were recorded for this clonotype. The chain uses TRBV4-1 and TRBJ1-2, with D hard to call. V was clipped by 1 base and J by 3 bases, with 9 bases between them. This CDR3 is 14 amino acids long. Germline lookup yields CDR1 MGHRA and CDR2 YSYEKL. CDR3 region: CASSQVGSDYGYTF. CDR3 sequence (DNA): TGCGCCAGCAGCCAAGTGGGGTCTGACTATGGCTACACCTTC.

This clonotype appeared a few times. The rearrangement uses TRBV7-9 and TRBJ1-4; maybe TRBD1 (6 bases). V lost 6 bases to trimming and J lost 3 bases, with 17 bases between them. The CDR3 loop spans 16 amino acids. Germline lookup yields CDR1 SEHNR and CDR2 FQNEAQ (reference sequence). The DNA for the CDR3 is TGTGCCAGCAGTGAGAGGGGGGGAAGAGCTAATGAAAAACTGTTTTTT. The encoded protein is CASSERGGRANEKLFF.

There are a few counts of this clonotype. This chain connects TRBV27 to TRBJ1-2, with D perhaps TRBD1 (6 bases). V lost 4 bases, J lost 4 bases, and 13 bases lay in between. Germline V gives CDR1 MNHEY, CDR2 SMNVEV (reference sequence). The CDR3 runs 14 residues. CDR3 loop: CASSSQKDSYGYTF. The CDR3 nucleotides are TGTGCCAGCAGTTCACAAAAGGACAGCTATGGCTACACCTTC.

This clonotype was detected a few times. The chain combines TRBV4-1 with TRBJ2-2; possibly TRBD1 or TRBD2 for D (5 bases each). This CDR3 is 16 amino acids long. The germline V and J ends were trimmed by 4 bases and 4 bases, with 16 bases remaining between them. Germline V gives CDR1 MGHRA, CDR2 YSYEKL. The chain's CDR3 is CASSPGTRTVTGELFF. The CDR3 bases are TGCGCCAGCAGCCCCGGGACCAGAACGGTCACCGGGGAGCTGTTTTTT.

This clonotype was counted a few times. The chain uses TRBV7-9 and TRBJ2-7; D possibly corresponds to TRBD1 (6 bases). The V and J ends lost 5 bases and 4 bases respectively, with 12 bases between them. This CDR3 contains 13 residues. Germline V gene data show CDR1 as SEHNR and CDR2 as FQNEAQ (reference sequence). This CDR3 reads CASSADSHYEQYF. DNA of the CDR3: TGTGCCAGCAGCGCGGACAGTCATTACGAGCAGTACTTC.

Regarding this clonotype: A much bigger clone sits one base away, suggesting this may be a read error. V gene TRBV7-9 combines with J gene TRBJ2-7; the D gene is possibly TRBD1 (5 bases). V lost 4 bases to trimming and J lost 5 bases, with 24 bases between them. CDR1 is SEHNR and CDR2 is FQNEAQ in the germline V gene (reference sequence). This CDR3 is 17 amino acids long. DNA of the CDR3: TGTGCCAGCAGCTCCACGTTTAGACAGAGAGCATCCCACGAGCAGTACTTC. The encoded protein is CASSSTFRQRASHEQYF.

This chain uses TRBV2 with TRBJ2-3, with D maybe TRBD2 (5 bases). Trimming stripped 3 bases from V and 15 bases from J, with 13 bases between. CDR3 length: 11 residues. CDR1 is SNHLY and CDR2 is FYNNEI in the germline V gene. For the CDR3, the DNA is TGTGCCAGCAGTGAGAGGGTACAAGCCTATTTT. Encoded protein: CASSERVQAYF.

The chain is built from TRBV7-2 and TRBJ2-2; unclear D gene. The germline gives CDR1 SGHTA, CDR2 FQGNSA. The V gene lost 1 base and the J gene lost 4 bases, with 7 bases spanning the gap. The CDR3 consists of 14 residues. CDR3 nucleotide sequence: TGTGCCAGCAGCTTAGTCTCGGGCACCGGGGAGCTGTTTTTT. It is translated as CASSLVSGTGELFF.

At least ten counts were recorded for this clonotype. The chain has TRBV12-3 or TRBV12-4 and TRBJ2-7; D uncertain. The length of the CDR3 is 12 residues. V was clipped by 8 bases and J by 3 bases, with 11 bases between them. The CDR3, as DNA: TGTGCCAGCTCTCCAGGCTACTACGAGCAGTACTTC. Translating gives CASSPGYYEQYF.

The chain combines TRBV29-1 with TRBJ2-7; 8 bases line up with TRBD1. The CDR3 runs to 12 residues. The germline V gene encodes CDR1 SQVTM and CDR2 ANQGSEA. J lost 7 bases, V lost 5 bases, and 7 bases had no gene match. As DNA, the CDR3 is TGCAGCGTTACGGACAGGGTACAAGAGCAGTACTTC. Translating it yields CSVTDRVQEQYF.

This clonotype was seen more than once but under ten times. As DNA, the CDR3 is TGTGCCAGCAGTTCAACTACCGGACTAGCCCGGACCTACGAGCAGTACTTC. Translation: CASSSTTGLARTYEQYF. The chain couples TRBV6-5 to TRBJ2-7; 8 bases match TRBD2. CDR3 length: 17 residues. V gave up 4 bases and J gave up 2 bases; unmatched junction bases: 13. Looked up from germline, CDR1 is MNHEY and CDR2 is SVGAGI.

This clonotype was seen repeatedly, ten times or more. The genes are TRBV7-9 and TRBJ2-7; the D gene is possibly TRBD1 (7 bases). V shed 1 base and J shed 2 bases, with 18 bases lying between them. Germline V gene lookup returns CDR1 SEHNR and CDR2 FQNEAQ (reference sequence). This CDR3 is built from 17 residues. CDR3 in DNA: TGTGCCAGCAGCTTAGTAGGGACGCAGGGGGGTCCCTACGAGCAGTACTTC. Residues: CASSLVGTQGGPYEQYF.

This clonotype has at least ten counts. The V and J genes are TRBV7-6 and TRBJ2-3; D gene uncertain. V gave up 5 bases and J gave up 1 base, with 7 bases separating them. This CDR3 contains 13 residues. CDR1 is SGHVS, CDR2 FNYEAQ, per germline. CDR3 coding DNA: TGTGCCAGCAGCCCCCCCGGCACAGATACGCAGTATTTT. Encoded protein: CASSPPGTDTQYF.

The J gene is TRBJ1-4, the V gene TRBV12-3 or TRBV12-4; D unresolved. V was cut by 6 bases and J by 1 base, with 0 bases left in between. The CDR3 covers 11 residues. The CDR3 region is CASRTNEKLFF. The DNA of the CDR3 is TGTGCCAGCAGAACTAATGAAAAACTGTTTTTT.

This clonotype was seen a handful of times. The chain employs TRBV6-6 and TRBJ2-7; 9 bases are shared with TRBD1. V trimming: 6 bases; J trimming: 5 bases; junction bases outside the gene matches: 8. The length of the CDR3 is 14 residues. Germline CDR1 reads MNHNY; CDR2 reads SVGAGI (reference sequence). In DNA form, the CDR3 reads TGTGCCAGCAGACCCTGGGGGGACAGGGACGAGCAGTACTTC. Its protein is CASRPWGDRDEQYF.

Only a few counts were recorded for this clonotype. In DNA, the CDR3 is TGTGCCAGCAGCTTGAACGGGAGGGCCTGGTACGAGCAGTACTTC. Translated, it gives CASSLNGRAWYEQYF. The rearrangement joins TRBV11-2 to TRBJ2-7; 8 positions match TRBD2. The CDR3 length is 15 residues. V lost 3 bases, J lost 4 bases, and 8 bases stayed unmatched. Germline V gene lookup returns CDR1 SGHAT and CDR2 FQNNGV.

V is TRBV4-3 and J is TRBJ2-1, with a possible D match to TRBD2 (6 bases). V was clipped by 0 bases and J by 4 bases, with 7 bases between them. The CDR3 spans 14 residues. Looked up from germline, CDR1 is LGHNA and CDR2 is YSLEER. CDR3 amino acids: CASSQDGGYNEQFF. Here the CDR3 DNA reads TGCGCCAGCAGCCAAGATGGGGGGTACAATGAGCAGTTCTTC.

This clonotype showed up many times. CDR3 DNA: TGTGCCAGCAGAGCAGGGGATCAGCCCCAGCATTTT. Translating gives CASRAGDQPQHF. The chain combines TRBV6-1 with TRBJ1-5; D may be TRBD1 (6 bases). Germline-derived CDR1 and CDR2 are MNHNS and SASEGT. Between the trimmed V and J ends, which lost 6 bases and 5 bases, there was a span of 8 bases. The CDR3 extends over 12 amino acids.

The V gene is TRBV5-1, the J gene TRBJ2-1; D is possibly TRBD2 (6 bases). The V end lost 3 bases, the J end lost 6 bases, and 10 bases lay between the germline ends. CDR3 length: 13 amino acids. Looked up from germline, CDR1 is SGHRS and CDR2 is YFSETQ. The CDR3 spells CASSWDLLNEQFF. CDR3 DNA: TGCGCCAGCAGCTGGGACTTACTCAATGAGCAGTTCTTC. Filled out from reference TRBV5-1 and TRBJ2-1, the complete variable domain reads KAGVTQTPRYLIKTRGQQVTLSCSPISGHRSVSWYQQTPGQGLQFLFEYFSETQRNKGNFPGRFSGRQFSNSRSEMNVSTLELGDSALYLCASSWDLLNEQFFGPGTRLTVL.

The chain has TRBV5-1 and TRBJ2-3, with TRBD2 matching over 13 bases. The CDR3 is 16 residues long. In germline, CDR1 is SGHRS, CDR2 YFSETQ. Losses at the gene ends were 3 bases for V and 3 bases for J; bases not matched to a gene: 4. The CDR3: CASSWTSGRQTDTQYF. The CDR3 DNA follows: TGCGCCAGCAGCTGGACTAGCGGGAGACAGACAGATACGCAGTATTTT.

The chain carries TRBV4-2 and TRBJ2-5, with TRBD2 identical over 12 bases. V lost 4 bases, J lost 4 bases, and 4 bases stayed unmatched. In germline, CDR1 is LGHNA, CDR2 YNFKEQ. CDR3 size: 15 residues. The CDR3 coding sequence is TGTGCCAGCAGCCGACTAGCGGGAGACATAGAGACCCAGTACTTC. The encoded protein is CASSRLAGDIETQYF.

This clonotype was detected only a few times. The V and J genes are TRBV20-1 and TRBJ2-1, with 8 bases aligning to TRBD1. Germline-derived CDR1 and CDR2 are DFQATT and SNEGSKA (reference sequence). The CDR3 has 15 residues. CDR3 amino acids: CSPKTGVLSYNEQFF. CDR3 nucleotide sequence: TGCAGCCCGAAGACAGGGGTCTTGAGTTACAATGAGCAGTTCTTC.

The chain combines TRBV6-5 with TRBJ2-3; D is unclear. The V gene's germline CDR1 is MNHEY and CDR2 SVGAGI. CDR3 size: 16 residues. The V and J ends lost 0 bases and 0 bases respectively, with 10 bases between them. DNA of the CDR3: TGTGCCAGCAGTTACTCGGGCGTTCCTAGCACAGATACGCAGTATTTT. Its protein is CASSYSGVPSTDTQYF.

V and J are TRBV10-3 and TRBJ2-5, with a possible D match to TRBD2 (5 bases). From germline, CDR1 is ENHRY and CDR2 SYGVKD. CDR3 length: 13 residues. Trimming cost V 5 bases and J 2 bases, with 9 bases left between them. CDR3 sequence: CAISKDSQETQYF. DNA of the CDR3: TGTGCCATCAGTAAGGACTCACAAGAGACCCAGTACTTC.

This clonotype has just a few counts. The chain is built from TRBV12-3 or TRBV12-4 and TRBJ2-7; D remains unclear. Between the trimmed V and J ends, which lost 4 bases and 0 bases, there was a span of 7 bases. The CDR3 runs to 13 residues. The CDR3 DNA reads TGTGCCAGCAGTTCCTCTGTCTCCTACGAGCAGTACTTC. The encoded protein is CASSSSVSYEQYF.

This chain links TRBV20-1 with TRBJ2-1; 7 nucleotides line up with TRBD1. V trimming: 3 bases; J trimming: 3 bases; junction bases outside the gene matches: 2. CDR1 DFQATT and CDR2 SNEGSKA come from the germline V gene (reference sequence). CDR3 length: 13 amino acids. The CDR3: CSASRTGYNEQFF. CDR3 bases: TGCAGTGCTAGTAGGACAGGCTACAATGAGCAGTTCTTC.